These T cell receptor beta chains were read from a single sample in a study of shared clonotypes between healthy human individuals. The assay was immunoSEQ multiplex PCR, and TCRdb's table has in-frame clones only and misses some. Among about 530,000 clones, about 96% were seen once, and the ten largest hold 0.06%. Sequencing input: naive CD4+ T cells sorted from blood. Receptor source: a woman younger than 45 in good health. The CDR3 runs from the conserved cysteine through the conserved F or W. Each record gives: D gene, J gene, clone size, V gene, CDR3 DNA, CDR3 protein. D genes are given only for firm matches. Expanded clones get a size class; other rows say once, few or many, or leave the size out.

D gene: TRBD1
J gene: TRBJ2-5
clone size: .
V gene: TRBV6-1
CDR3 DNA: TGTGCCAGCAGACGGACAGGCCAAGAGACCCAGTACTTC
CDR3 protein: CASRRTGQETQYF

D gene: TRBD1
J gene: TRBJ1-5
clone size: .
V gene: TRBV19
CDR3 DNA: TGTGCCACCCAGCAGGGGGCCGAGGGTCAGCCCCAGCATTTT
CDR3 protein: CATQQGAEGQPQHF

D gene: .
J gene: TRBJ2-5
clone size: .
V gene: TRBV19
CDR3 DNA: TGTGCCAGTAGTATCGGGATACAAGAGACCCAGTACTTC
CDR3 protein: CASSIGIQETQYF

D gene: .
J gene: TRBJ1-1
clone size: few
V gene: TRBV7-9
CDR3 DNA: TGTGCCAGCAGCTTGTTGGGGGCTCGAAACACTGAAGCTTTCTTT
CDR3 protein: CASSLLGARNTEAFF

D gene: TRBD2
J gene: TRBJ2-1
clone size: .
V gene: TRBV4-1
CDR3 DNA: TGCGCCAGCAGCCAAGCCGGCCCTGGCGGGAGGAATAATGAGCAGTTCTTC
CDR3 protein: CASSQAGPGGRNNEQFF

D gene: .
J gene: TRBJ1-2
clone size: .
V gene: TRBV4-1
CDR3 DNA: TGCGCCAGCAGCCAAGATAGGGACACGGAGTCTAACTATGGCTACACCTTC
CDR3 protein: CASSQDRDTESNYGYTF

D gene: .
J gene: TRBJ2-5
clone size: .
V gene: TRBV5-1
CDR3 DNA: TGCGCCAGCAGCTTGTCGGGGGAAATCCCCCGGTGGACCCAGTACTTC
CDR3 protein: CASSLSGEIPRWTQYF

D gene: .
J gene: TRBJ1-2
clone size: .
V gene: TRBV10-3
CDR3 DNA: TGTGCCATCAAGGACACTTCTAACTATGGCTACACCTTC
CDR3 protein: CAIKDTSNYGYTF

D gene: TRBD2
J gene: TRBJ2-1
clone size: .
V gene: TRBV11-3
CDR3 DNA: TGTGCCAGCAGCTGGACTAGCGAGTCCTACAATGAGCAGTTCTTC
CDR3 protein: CASSWTSESYNEQFF

D gene: TRBD1
J gene: TRBJ1-4
clone size: .
V gene: TRBV27
CDR3 DNA: TGTGCCAGCAGGGACAGGGGGACTAATGAAAAACTGTTTTTT
CDR3 protein: CASRDRGTNEKLFF

D gene: .
J gene: TRBJ2-7
clone size: .
V gene: TRBV2
CDR3 DNA: TGTGCCAGCAGAGGGGGACGGGGAACCATCGAGCAGTACTTC
CDR3 protein: CASRGGRGTIEQYF

D gene: .
J gene: TRBJ1-1
clone size: .
V gene: TRBV4-1
CDR3 DNA: TGCGCCAGCAGCCAACCCAGTAGGGGGTACACTGAAGCTTTCTTT
CDR3 protein: CASSQPSRGYTEAFF

D gene: TRBD1
J gene: TRBJ2-7
clone size: .
V gene: TRBV5-1
CDR3 DNA: TGCGCCAGCAGCTGGGATGACAGGGGGCCCTCCTACGAGCAGTACTTC
CDR3 protein: CASSWDDRGPSYEQYF

D gene: .
J gene: TRBJ2-7
clone size: .
V gene: TRBV11-3
CDR3 DNA: TGTGCCAGCAGCTTAGGGGTCAGCTCCTACGAGCAGTACTTC
CDR3 protein: CASSLGVSSYEQYF

D gene: TRBD1
J gene: TRBJ1-5
clone size: .
V gene: TRBV27
CDR3 DNA: TGTGCCAGCAGCCGGACAGGGCGACAGCCCCAGCATTTT
CDR3 protein: CASSRTGRQPQHF

D gene: .
J gene: TRBJ1-4
clone size: few
V gene: TRBV18
CDR3 DNA: TGTGCCAGCTCACCACAGGGTTCAGTGGGTGAAAAACTGTTTTTT
CDR3 protein: CASSPQGSVGEKLFF

D gene: TRBD2
J gene: TRBJ2-7
clone size: .
V gene: TRBV2
CDR3 DNA: TGTGCCAGCATCCGAGCGGGAGGGTGGTACGAGCAGTACTTC
CDR3 protein: CASIRAGGWYEQYF

D gene: .
J gene: TRBJ1-1
clone size: once
V gene: TRBV11-2
CDR3 DNA: TGTGCCAGCAGCTTAGAGCAGATACAGATGAACACTGAAGCTTTCTTT
CDR3 protein: CASSLEQIQMNTEAFF

D gene: TRBD1
J gene: TRBJ2-3
clone size: .
V gene: TRBV5-4
CDR3 DNA: TGTGCCAGCAGCTCCGGGACAGGGGTTGTAAATACGCAGTATTTT
CDR3 protein: CASSSGTGVVNTQYF

D gene: TRBD1
J gene: TRBJ2-5
clone size: .
V gene: TRBV2
CDR3 DNA: TGTGCCAGCAATCGACAGGGCTTCCAAGAGACCCAGTACTTC
CDR3 protein: CASNRQGFQETQYF

D gene: .
J gene: TRBJ1-1
clone size: .
V gene: TRBV10-1
CDR3 DNA: TGCGCCAGCAGTGAGTCGTGGGGACAAGCTGAAGCCTTCTTT
CDR3 protein: CASSESWGQAEAFF

D gene: TRBD2
J gene: TRBJ2-1
clone size: .
V gene: TRBV5-1
CDR3 DNA: TGCGCCAGCACCAGGAATAGCGGGAGTTCCTACAATGAGCAGTTCTTC
CDR3 protein: CASTRNSGSSYNEQFF

D gene: TRBD2
J gene: TRBJ2-1
clone size: .
V gene: TRBV6-1
CDR3 DNA: TGTGCCAGCAGCTGGACTAGCGGGAGTAGTGAGCAGTTCTTC
CDR3 protein: CASSWTSGSSEQFF

D gene: .
J gene: TRBJ1-1
clone size: .
V gene: TRBV13
CDR3 DNA: TGTGCCAGCAGCGTAGGGGGGGCAGCGAACACTGAAGCTTTCTTT
CDR3 protein: CASSVGGAANTEAFF

D gene: .
J gene: TRBJ1-4
clone size: .
V gene: TRBV18
CDR3 DNA: TGTGCCAGCTCACCATCAGCAACTAATGAAAAACTGTTTTTT
CDR3 protein: CASSPSATNEKLFF

D gene: .
J gene: TRBJ2-1
clone size: .
V gene: TRBV11-2
CDR3 DNA: TGTGCCAGCAGCCGGACTGTATCCCACCCCTACAATGAGCAGTTCTTC
CDR3 protein: CASSRTVSHPYNEQFF

D gene: TRBD2
J gene: TRBJ2-7
clone size: .
V gene: TRBV7-9
CDR3 DNA: TGTGCCAGCAGCTTAGGGGCTAGCGGGAGCTACGAGCAGTACTTC
CDR3 protein: CASSLGASGSYEQYF

D gene: .
J gene: TRBJ1-2
clone size: .
V gene: TRBV19
CDR3 DNA: TGTGCCAGTAGTATAGTCATTTCGGCGGGGCTCTATGGCTACACCTTC
CDR3 protein: CASSIVISAGLYGYTF

D gene: .
J gene: TRBJ2-7
clone size: .
V gene: TRBV28
CDR3 DNA: TGTGCCGCGCGGGATTTAGGCAGGGGAATAGACGAGCAGTACTTC
CDR3 protein: CAARDLGRGIDEQYF

D gene: .
J gene: TRBJ2-1
clone size: .
V gene: TRBV29-1
CDR3 DNA: TGCAGCGTTGAAGAAAATGGATGGGGACCCCACAATGAGCAGTTCTTC
CDR3 protein: CSVEENGWGPHNEQFF

D gene: TRBD1
J gene: TRBJ2-7
clone size: .
V gene: TRBV6-1
CDR3 DNA: TGTGCCAGCAGTGAAGCGCTTCCAGGGGGTCTTAAAGAGCAGTACTTC
CDR3 protein: CASSEALPGGLKEQYF

D gene: TRBD2
J gene: TRBJ2-1
clone size: .
V gene: TRBV5-8
CDR3 DNA: TGTGCCAGCACTGAGACTAGCGGTGTACACAATGAGCAGTTCTTC
CDR3 protein: CASTETSGVHNEQFF

D gene: TRBD2
J gene: TRBJ2-2
clone size: .
V gene: TRBV28
CDR3 DNA: TGTGCCAGCAGGTTTAGCGGGAGGGCCGGCGGCGGGGAGCTGTTTTTT
CDR3 protein: CASRFSGRAGGGELFF

D gene: TRBD2
J gene: TRBJ2-1
clone size: .
V gene: TRBV5-1
CDR3 DNA: TGCGCCAGCAGCTTGGTGGCCGGGACTATTAACAATGAGCAGTTCTTC
CDR3 protein: CASSLVAGTINNEQFF

D gene: .
J gene: TRBJ1-2
clone size: .
V gene: TRBV2
CDR3 DNA: TGTGCCAGCAGTGCGAAAGCTTATGGCTACACCTTC
CDR3 protein: CASSAKAYGYTF

D gene: .
J gene: TRBJ2-5
clone size: .
V gene: TRBV30
CDR3 DNA: TGTGCCTGGAGACAAAGGGGAGTGGAGACCCAGTACTTC
CDR3 protein: CAWRQRGVETQYF

D gene: TRBD2
J gene: TRBJ2-1
clone size: once
V gene: TRBV19
CDR3 DNA: TGTGCCAGTAGTAAGGGGGGACTAGCGGACTACAATGAGCAGTTCTTC
CDR3 protein: CASSKGGLADYNEQFF